The subject of this entry is one TCR beta chain. This specimen comes from a study of blood T cell repertoires in COVID-19. Study context: Sites across the United States, Italy and Spain contributed samples from acute and convalescent COVID-19.

Method: immunoSEQ multiplex PCR; TCRdb's copy keeps in-frame clones and lacks some. The repertoire includes around 250,000 clones, 85% to 90% of them detected once, and around 7.3% sits in the top ten. Trimming removed 4 bases from V and 0 bases from J; junction bases left unmatched: 5. CDR1 is LNHDA and CDR2 is SQIVND in the germline V gene (reference sequence). This CDR3 is built from 16 residues. This rearrangement joins TRBV19 to TRBJ1-5; TRBD1 matches at 8 bases. Specimen: peripheral blood. This sequence was found in a woman in her 70s with active or convalescent COVID-19. The CDR3 DNA sequence: TGTGCCAGTAGTACCCAGGGGACAGGTAGCAATCAGCCCCAGCATTTT. This sequence encodes CASSTQGTGSNQPQHF.